This T cell receptor beta chain was identified in a study of blood T cell repertoires in COVID-19. About the research overall: Spain, Italy and the United States supplied samples that represented acute and convalescent COVID-19.

This CDR3 spans 13 amino acids. Between the trimmed V and J ends, which lost 2 bases and 4 bases, there was a span of 8 bases. The V gene's germline CDR1 is MDHEN and CDR2 SYDVKM. Participant reports of clinical history set cohort assignment. Clones were sequenced by immunoSEQ multiplex PCR, and TCRdb holds only the in-frame ones, with some missing. This table holds hundreds of thousands of clones, roughly 90% found once. As concerns this clone: This sample includes further DNA sequences coding for the same CDR3.

Specimen: PBMCs or T cells enriched from blood (not recorded which). The TCR sequence derives from a woman between 18 and 29 years old with acute COVID-19. The rearrangement joins TRBV28 to TRBJ1-2; maybe TRBD1 (6 bases). CDR3 in DNA: TGTGCCAGCAGTTTAAGGGGGAGCTATGGCTACACCTTC. Its protein is CASSLRGSYGYTF.